Listed below are T cell receptor beta chains from one sample, sequenced in a study of cytomegalovirus exposure and HLA in healthy donors. Clones were read by immunoSEQ multiplex PCR, and TCRdb kept only the in-frame ones, dropping some. The data show 150,000 to 200,000 clones, 84% seen once. The sample was PBMCs. The receptors derive from a woman between 18 and 30 years old in good health and CMV-seropositive. Each CDR3 is given with its conserved first and last residue. Fields, in order: D gene, V gene, J gene, clone size, CDR3 DNA, CDR3 protein. A D gene is named only where the DNA matches it firmly. For some rows the clone size is stated as once, few or many, or as a class when expanded; others skip it.

d_gene: -; v_gene: TRBV27; j_gene: TRBJ1-2; abundance: -; CDR3nt: TGTGCCAGCAGTCCTACAGGGCGGTATGGCTACACCTTC; CDR3aa: CASSPTGRYGYTF
d_gene: -; v_gene: TRBV6-4; j_gene: TRBJ2-3; abundance: many; CDR3nt: TGTGCCAGCAGTGACGTGGCGGGTAGCACAGATACGCAGTATTTT; CDR3aa: CASSDVAGSTDTQYF
d_gene: TRBD2; v_gene: TRBV4-1; j_gene: TRBJ2-5; abundance: -; CDR3nt: TGCGCCAGCAGCCAAGGCCTTCGGACTAGCTGGGAGACCCAGTACTTC; CDR3aa: CASSQGLRTSWETQYF
d_gene: -; v_gene: TRBV21-1; j_gene: TRBJ2-1; abundance: -; CDR3nt: TGTGCCAGCAGCGAGTCACCTAGCAATGAGCAGTTCTTC; CDR3aa: CASSESPSNEQFF
d_gene: -; v_gene: TRBV5-1; j_gene: TRBJ2-3; abundance: -; CDR3nt: TGCGCCAGCAGCCCTGAAGGGGCAGATACGCAGTATTTT; CDR3aa: CASSPEGADTQYF
d_gene: TRBD2; v_gene: TRBV27; j_gene: TRBJ2-5; abundance: -; CDR3nt: TGTGCCAGCACTTCAGCGGGGGAGACCCAGTACTTC; CDR3aa: CASTSAGETQYF
d_gene: TRBD2; v_gene: TRBV5-1; j_gene: TRBJ2-7; abundance: -; CDR3nt: TGCGCCAGCAGCTTCAGGGAGGGCTACGAGCAGTACTTC; CDR3aa: CASSFREGYEQYF
d_gene: TRBD1; v_gene: TRBV10-3; j_gene: TRBJ1-5; abundance: -; CDR3nt: TGTGCCTCAGACAGGGGGCCAATTAGCAATCAGCCCCAGCATTTT; CDR3aa: CASDRGPISNQPQHF
d_gene: TRBD2; v_gene: TRBV6-7; j_gene: TRBJ2-7; abundance: -; CDR3nt: TGTGCCAGCAGTTCCCCGGGGGGGCCGATGTACGAGCAGTACTTC; CDR3aa: CASSSPGGPMYEQYF
d_gene: -; v_gene: TRBV15; j_gene: TRBJ2-1; abundance: -; CDR3nt: TGTGCCACCAGCAAAACAGGGAATGAGCAGTTCTTC; CDR3aa: CATSKTGNEQFF
d_gene: TRBD2; v_gene: TRBV6-1; j_gene: TRBJ2-5; abundance: -; CDR3nt: TGTGCCAGCAGTGAAAGGAGGACTAGCGGGGGGCAAGAGACCCAGTACTTC; CDR3aa: CASSERRTSGGQETQYF
d_gene: -; v_gene: TRBV19; j_gene: TRBJ1-2; abundance: few; CDR3nt: TGTGCCAGTTCTCATAAAGGGGTCTATGGCTACACCTTC; CDR3aa: CASSHKGVYGYTF
d_gene: -; v_gene: TRBV5-1; j_gene: TRBJ1-1; abundance: -; CDR3nt: TGCGCCAGCAGCTGGGAGAGCACGAACACTGAAGCTTTCTTT; CDR3aa: CASSWESTNTEAFF
d_gene: -; v_gene: TRBV19; j_gene: TRBJ2-7; abundance: -; CDR3nt: TGTGCCAGTAATTTAAAGGGGAAAAGCTACGAGCAGTACTTC; CDR3aa: CASNLKGKSYEQYF
d_gene: TRBD2; v_gene: TRBV5-1; j_gene: TRBJ2-1; abundance: few; CDR3nt: TGCGCCAGCAGCACCCTTTCCGGGACTAGACAGTTCTTC; CDR3aa: CASSTLSGTRQFF
d_gene: TRBD1; v_gene: TRBV6-4; j_gene: TRBJ2-3; abundance: -; CDR3nt: TGTGCCAGCAGTGGGACAGGATGGGGTGATACGCAGTATTTT; CDR3aa: CASSGTGWGDTQYF
d_gene: -; v_gene: TRBV9; j_gene: TRBJ2-1; abundance: once; CDR3nt: TGTGCCAGCAGCGTAGAATCGAGACTCAATGAGCAGTTCTTC; CDR3aa: CASSVESRLNEQFF
d_gene: -; v_gene: TRBV9; j_gene: TRBJ1-1; abundance: -; CDR3nt: TGTGCCAGCAGCGCACAGGGTTCTAACACTGAAGCTTTCTTT; CDR3aa: CASSAQGSNTEAFF
d_gene: -; v_gene: TRBV7-7; j_gene: TRBJ2-7; abundance: -; CDR3nt: TGTGCCAGCAGCTTAGGTCCTTACTACGAGCAGTACTTC; CDR3aa: CASSLGPYYEQYF
d_gene: -; v_gene: TRBV2; j_gene: TRBJ1-6; abundance: -; CDR3nt: TGTGCCAGCAGTGAAACACAGGGAAATTCACCCCTCCACTTT; CDR3aa: CASSETQGNSPLHF
d_gene: TRBD2; v_gene: TRBV9; j_gene: TRBJ2-1; abundance: -; CDR3nt: TGTGCCAGCAACCGGGGGGGCAGCTCCTACAATGAGCAGTTCTTC; CDR3aa: CASNRGGSSYNEQFF
d_gene: -; v_gene: TRBV19; j_gene: TRBJ1-5; abundance: -; CDR3nt: TGTGCCAGTTCTCAGGGCCAAAATAATCAGCCCCAGCATTTT; CDR3aa: CASSQGQNNQPQHF
d_gene: TRBD1; v_gene: TRBV5-1; j_gene: TRBJ1-2; abundance: few; CDR3nt: TGCGCCAGCGGGACAGGGGTTGTCGTCAAGGGCTACACCTTC; CDR3aa: CASGTGVVVKGYTF
d_gene: -; v_gene: TRBV20-1; j_gene: TRBJ2-1; abundance: -; CDR3nt: TGCAGTGCTAGAGATCTCTATGAGTTCTTC; CDR3aa: CSARDLYEFF
d_gene: TRBD2; v_gene: TRBV7-6; j_gene: TRBJ2-3; abundance: -; CDR3nt: TGTGCCAGCAGCTCCCTAGCGGGGGGTAGCACAGATACGCAGTATTTT; CDR3aa: CASSSLAGGSTDTQYF
d_gene: -; v_gene: TRBV12-5; j_gene: TRBJ1-1; abundance: -; CDR3nt: TGTGCTAGTGGTATTGCAGGGGCGCCGAACACTGAAGCTTTCTTT; CDR3aa: CASGIAGAPNTEAFF
d_gene: TRBD2; v_gene: TRBV6-1; j_gene: TRBJ2-2; abundance: once; CDR3nt: TGTGCCAGCAGGATTGAGCGGGGGAACACCGGGGAGCTGTTTTTT; CDR3aa: CASRIERGNTGELFF
d_gene: TRBD1; v_gene: TRBV5-4; j_gene: TRBJ2-2; abundance: -; CDR3nt: TGTGCCAGCAGCGCGACAGGGACCGGGGAGCTGTTTTTT; CDR3aa: CASSATGTGELFF
d_gene: -; v_gene: TRBV11-2; j_gene: TRBJ2-2; abundance: -; CDR3nt: TGTGCCAGCAGCTCACCTAGGATTCGTACCGGGGAGCTGTTTTTT; CDR3aa: CASSSPRIRTGELFF
d_gene: TRBD2; v_gene: TRBV10-3; j_gene: TRBJ2-3; abundance: -; CDR3nt: TGTGCCATCAGTGGTAGCGGGGCTAGCACAGATACGCAGTATTTT; CDR3aa: CAISGSGASTDTQYF
d_gene: -; v_gene: TRBV5-6; j_gene: TRBJ1-6; abundance: -; CDR3nt: TGTGCCAGCCCAGGCCCCTATAATTCACCCCTCCACTTT; CDR3aa: CASPGPYNSPLHF
d_gene: -; v_gene: TRBV11-2; j_gene: TRBJ2-7; abundance: -; CDR3nt: TGTGCCAGCAGACCCGGGGGCGCAGGGGGGTCCTACGAGCAGTACTTC; CDR3aa: CASRPGGAGGSYEQYF
d_gene: TRBD1; v_gene: TRBV7-8; j_gene: TRBJ2-4; abundance: -; CDR3nt: TGTGCCAGCAGCCTGAGAGGACAGGTCGCGATAAAAAACATTCAGTACTTC; CDR3aa: CASSLRGQVAIKNIQYF
d_gene: -; v_gene: TRBV20-1; j_gene: TRBJ1-2; abundance: -; CDR3nt: TGCAGTGCTGGGGGGGCGGGCTACACCTTC; CDR3aa: CSAGGAGYTF
d_gene: -; v_gene: TRBV19; j_gene: TRBJ1-1; abundance: -; CDR3nt: TGTGCCAGTAGTATTGACGCGGTGGTGGCTTTCTTT; CDR3aa: CASSIDAVVAFF
d_gene: TRBD1; v_gene: TRBV4-3; j_gene: TRBJ2-7; abundance: -; CDR3nt: TGCGCCAGCAGCCCTAGGACAGGGGAATACGAGCAGTACTTC; CDR3aa: CASSPRTGEYEQYF
d_gene: TRBD2; v_gene: TRBV5-1; j_gene: TRBJ2-5; abundance: -; CDR3nt: TGCGCCAGCAGCTTGGGCGGGGGGAAAGAGACCCAGTACTTC; CDR3aa: CASSLGGGKETQYF
d_gene: -; v_gene: TRBV19; j_gene: TRBJ2-3; abundance: -; CDR3nt: TGTGCCAGTAGTAAGGGGGCAGATACGCAGTATTTT; CDR3aa: CASSKGADTQYF
d_gene: TRBD1; v_gene: TRBV5-1; j_gene: TRBJ1-1; abundance: -; CDR3nt: TGCGCCAGCAGCCTGACAGGGCCATCGAACACTGAAGCTTTCTTT; CDR3aa: CASSLTGPSNTEAFF
d_gene: -; v_gene: TRBV7-2; j_gene: TRBJ2-7; abundance: -; CDR3nt: TGTGCCAGCAGCTTAGATGGAGACGAGCAGTACTTC; CDR3aa: CASSLDGDEQYF
d_gene: -; v_gene: TRBV9; j_gene: TRBJ2-3; abundance: -; CDR3nt: TGTGCCAGCAGCGTAGACGGTTCCCATATCACAGATACGCAGTATTTT; CDR3aa: CASSVDGSHITDTQYF
d_gene: -; v_gene: TRBV10-3; j_gene: TRBJ2-7; abundance: once; CDR3nt: TGTGCCATCAGTGAACCGGGGTGGTACGAGCAGTACTTC; CDR3aa: CAISEPGWYEQYF